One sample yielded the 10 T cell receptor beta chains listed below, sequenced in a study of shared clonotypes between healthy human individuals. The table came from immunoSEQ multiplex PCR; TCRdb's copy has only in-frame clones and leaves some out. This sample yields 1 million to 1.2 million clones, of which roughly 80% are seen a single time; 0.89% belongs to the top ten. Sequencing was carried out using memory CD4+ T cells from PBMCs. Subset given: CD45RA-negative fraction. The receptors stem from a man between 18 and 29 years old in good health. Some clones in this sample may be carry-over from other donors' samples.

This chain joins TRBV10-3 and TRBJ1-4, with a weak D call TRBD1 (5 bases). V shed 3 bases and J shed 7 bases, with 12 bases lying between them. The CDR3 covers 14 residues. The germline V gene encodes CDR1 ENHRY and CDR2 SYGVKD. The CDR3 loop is CAISEGAGGEKLFF. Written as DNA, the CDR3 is TGTGCCATCAGTGAAGGGGCCGGTGGTGAAAAACTGTTTTTT.

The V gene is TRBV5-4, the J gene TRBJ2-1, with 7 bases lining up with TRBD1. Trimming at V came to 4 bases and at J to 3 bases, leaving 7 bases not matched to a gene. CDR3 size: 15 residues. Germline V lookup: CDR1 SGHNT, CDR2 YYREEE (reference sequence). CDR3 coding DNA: TGTGCCAGCAGCCCGGGGACAGCAAACTACAATGAGCAGTTCTTC. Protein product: CASSPGTANYNEQFF. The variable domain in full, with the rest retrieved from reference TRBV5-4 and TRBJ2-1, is ETGVTQSPTHLIKTRGQQVTLRCSSQSGHNTVSWYQQALGQGPQFIFQYYREEENGRGNFPPRFSGLQFPNYSSELNVNALELDDSALYLCASSPGTANYNEQFFGPGTRLTVL.

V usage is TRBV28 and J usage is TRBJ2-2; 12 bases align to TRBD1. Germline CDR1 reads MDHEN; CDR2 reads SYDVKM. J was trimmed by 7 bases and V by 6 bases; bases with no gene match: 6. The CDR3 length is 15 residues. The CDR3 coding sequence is TGTGCCAGCAGGACCGGGACAGGGGGCATCGGGGAGCTGTTTTTT. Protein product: CASRTGTGGIGELFF.

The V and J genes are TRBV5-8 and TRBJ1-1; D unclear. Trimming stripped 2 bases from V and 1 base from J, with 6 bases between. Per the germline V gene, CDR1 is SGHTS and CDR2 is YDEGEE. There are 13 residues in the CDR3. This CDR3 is CASSLFKNTEAFF. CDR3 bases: TGTGCCAGCAGCTTATTCAAGAACACTGAAGCTTTCTTT.

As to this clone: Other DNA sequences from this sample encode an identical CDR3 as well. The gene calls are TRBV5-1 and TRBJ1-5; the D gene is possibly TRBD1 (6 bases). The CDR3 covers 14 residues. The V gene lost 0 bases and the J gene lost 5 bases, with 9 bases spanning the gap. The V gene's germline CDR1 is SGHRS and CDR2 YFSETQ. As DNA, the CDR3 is TGCGCCAGCAGCTTGGTAGGGGGAGATCAGCCCCAGCATTTT. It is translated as CASSLVGGDQPQHF.

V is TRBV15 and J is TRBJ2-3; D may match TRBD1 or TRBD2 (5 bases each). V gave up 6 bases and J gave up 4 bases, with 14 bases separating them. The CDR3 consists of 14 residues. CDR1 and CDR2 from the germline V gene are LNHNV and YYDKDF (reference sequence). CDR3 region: CATRGQGTPDTQYF. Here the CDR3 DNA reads TGTGCCACCAGGGGCCAAGGGACCCCAGATACGCAGTATTTT.

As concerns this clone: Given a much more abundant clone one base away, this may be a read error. The CDR3 protein is CSAVIGQQPQHF. In DNA, the CDR3 is TGCAGCGCTGTAATAGGGCAGCAGCCCCAGCATTTT. The chain employs TRBV29-1 and TRBJ1-5; D gene unclear. CDR1 and CDR2 (germline): SQVTM, ANQGSEA. V was pared by 7 bases and J by 7 bases, with 14 bases between. This CDR3 region has 12 residues.

CDR3: CASSEEGWIYGYTF. The CDR3 coding sequence is TGCGCCAGCAGTGAGGAGGGTTGGATCTATGGCTACACCTTC. This chain uses TRBV10-2 with TRBJ1-2; D remains unclear. The germline CDR1 and CDR2 sequences are WSHSY and SAAADI. Trimming stripped 2 bases from V and 4 bases from J, with 11 bases between. The CDR3 totals 14 residues.

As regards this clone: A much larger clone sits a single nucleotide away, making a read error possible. The CDR3 region has the DNA TGCAGCGTTGGCCCCCATGACAGGGTTGGAGGGACCCAGTACTTC. It encodes CSVGPHDRVGGTQYF. This chain connects TRBV29-1 to TRBJ2-5, with 7 bases aligning to TRBD1. The J segment lost 7 bases and the V segment lost 4 bases, leaving 15 bases of the junction unmatched. Germline V CDR1 and CDR2: SQVTM, ANQGSEA. The CDR3 spans 15 residues.

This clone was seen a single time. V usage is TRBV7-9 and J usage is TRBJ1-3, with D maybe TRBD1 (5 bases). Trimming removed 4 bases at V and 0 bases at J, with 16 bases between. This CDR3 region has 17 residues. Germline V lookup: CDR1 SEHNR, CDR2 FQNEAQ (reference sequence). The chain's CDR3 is CASSSWGDQSSGNTIYF. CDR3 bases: TGTGCCAGCAGCTCTTGGGGGGACCAGAGCTCTGGAAACACCATATATTTT.